This TCR beta chain was sequenced for a study of blood T cell repertoires in COVID-19. The overall study: T cells, B-cell-depleted T cells, or PBMCs supplied cDNA or gDNA.

Study processing details: Nucleated cell counts were estimated from reference gene primer amplification. TCRdb's table, derived via immunoSEQ multiplex PCR, lists solely in-frame clones and lacks some. The D gene and trimming were derived from the DNA, and the V and J assignments and clone size from that table. The sample yields some 350,000 clones, about 90% seen once. Germline V gives CDR1 KGHSH, CDR2 LQKENI. The junction had 12 bases not matched to a gene; V was cut back by 3 bases and J by 7 bases. The length of the CDR3 is 15 residues. The source of this sequence is a woman aged 25-40 years who had recovered from COVID-19. The specimen sequenced was PBMCs or T cells enriched from blood (not recorded which). The chain recombines TRBV18 with TRBJ2-7, with 7 bases identical to TRBD2. DNA for the CDR3: TGTGCCAGCTCACCGCCAAGGGGTCCGGGGGGAGAGCAGTACTTC. It yields the protein CASSPPRGPGGEQYF.